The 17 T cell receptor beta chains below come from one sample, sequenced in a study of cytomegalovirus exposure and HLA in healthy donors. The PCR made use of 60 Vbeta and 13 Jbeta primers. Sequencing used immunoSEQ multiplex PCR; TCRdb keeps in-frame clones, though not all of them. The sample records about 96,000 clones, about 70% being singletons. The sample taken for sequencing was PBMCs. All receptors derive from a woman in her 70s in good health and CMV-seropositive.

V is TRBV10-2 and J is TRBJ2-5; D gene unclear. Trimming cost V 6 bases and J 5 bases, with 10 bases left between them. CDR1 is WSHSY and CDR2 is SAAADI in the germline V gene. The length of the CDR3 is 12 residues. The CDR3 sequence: CASRAARETQYF. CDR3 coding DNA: TGCGCCAGCAGGGCGGCGCGGGAGACCCAGTACTTC.

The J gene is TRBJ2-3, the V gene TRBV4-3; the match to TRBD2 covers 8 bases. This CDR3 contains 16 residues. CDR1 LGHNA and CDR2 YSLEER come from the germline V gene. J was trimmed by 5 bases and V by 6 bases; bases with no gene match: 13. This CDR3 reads CASSPHSGTSGDTQYF. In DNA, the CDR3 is TGCGCCAGCAGTCCGCATTCCGGAACTAGCGGAGATACGCAGTATTTT.

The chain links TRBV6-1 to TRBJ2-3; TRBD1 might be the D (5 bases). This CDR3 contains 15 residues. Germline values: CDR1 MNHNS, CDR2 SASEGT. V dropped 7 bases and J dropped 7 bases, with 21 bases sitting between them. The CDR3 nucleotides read TGTGCCAGCACTTTGTCCACGTTTTCAGGGAATACGCAGTATTTT. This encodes CASTLSTFSGNTQYF.

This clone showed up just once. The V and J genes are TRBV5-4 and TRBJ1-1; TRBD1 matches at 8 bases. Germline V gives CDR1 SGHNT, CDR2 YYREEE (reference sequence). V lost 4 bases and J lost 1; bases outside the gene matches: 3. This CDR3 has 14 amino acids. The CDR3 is CASSPTGENTEAFF. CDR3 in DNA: TGTGCCAGCAGCCCGACAGGGGAGAACACTGAAGCTTTCTTT.

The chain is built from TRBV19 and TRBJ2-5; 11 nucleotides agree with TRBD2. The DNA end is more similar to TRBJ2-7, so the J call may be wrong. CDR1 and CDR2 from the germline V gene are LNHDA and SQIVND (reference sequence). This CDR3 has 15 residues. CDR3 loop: CASSKLAGAGYEQYF. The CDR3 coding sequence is TGTGCCAGTAGCAAACTAGCGGGAGCTGGGTACGAGCAGTACTTC.

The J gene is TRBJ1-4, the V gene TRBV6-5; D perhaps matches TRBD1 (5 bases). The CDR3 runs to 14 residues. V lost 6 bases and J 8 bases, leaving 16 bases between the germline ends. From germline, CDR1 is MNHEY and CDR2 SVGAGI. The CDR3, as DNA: TGTGCCAGCAGGCTCTCCGCCAGGGAAGAAAAACTGTTTTTT. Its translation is CASRLSAREEKLFF.

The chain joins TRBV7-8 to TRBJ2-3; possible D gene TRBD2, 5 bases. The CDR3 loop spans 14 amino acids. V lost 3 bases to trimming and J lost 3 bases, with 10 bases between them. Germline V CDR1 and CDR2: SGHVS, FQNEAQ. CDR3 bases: TGTGCCAGCAGCTTCTACCGAGGGACAGATACGCAGTATTTT. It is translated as CASSFYRGTDTQYF.

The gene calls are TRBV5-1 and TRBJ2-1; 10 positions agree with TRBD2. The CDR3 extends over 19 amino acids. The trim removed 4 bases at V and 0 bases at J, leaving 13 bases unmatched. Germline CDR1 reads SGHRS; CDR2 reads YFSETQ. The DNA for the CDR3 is TGCGCCAGCAGCCCTGGCGGACTAGCGGTCCTCAGCTCCTACAATGAGCAGTTCTTC. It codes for CASSPGGLAVLSSYNEQFF. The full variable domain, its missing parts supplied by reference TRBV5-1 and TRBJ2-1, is KAGVTQTPRYLIKTRGQQVTLSCSPISGHRSVSWYQQTPGQGLQFLFEYFSETQRNKGNFPGRFSGRQFSNSRSEMNVSTLELGDSALYLCASSPGGLAVLSSYNEQFFGPGTRLTVL.

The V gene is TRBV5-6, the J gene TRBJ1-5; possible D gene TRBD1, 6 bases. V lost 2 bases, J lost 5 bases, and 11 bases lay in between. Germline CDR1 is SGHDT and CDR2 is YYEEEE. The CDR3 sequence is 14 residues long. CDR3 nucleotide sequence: TGTGCCAGCAGCTTCAGGGGCGGGTATCAGCCCCAGCATTTT. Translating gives CASSFRGGYQPQHF.

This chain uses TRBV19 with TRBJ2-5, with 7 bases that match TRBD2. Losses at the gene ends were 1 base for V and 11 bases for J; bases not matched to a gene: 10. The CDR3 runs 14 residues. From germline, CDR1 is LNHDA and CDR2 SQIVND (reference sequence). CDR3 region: CASSIAGGRREQYF. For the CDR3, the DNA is TGTGCCAGTAGTATAGCGGGAGGACGACGGGAGCAGTACTTC.

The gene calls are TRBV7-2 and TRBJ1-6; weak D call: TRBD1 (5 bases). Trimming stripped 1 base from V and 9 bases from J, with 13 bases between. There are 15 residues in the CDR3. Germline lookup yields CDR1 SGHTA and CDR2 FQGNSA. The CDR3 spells CASSLGTGGGSPLHF. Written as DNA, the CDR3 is TGTGCCAGCAGCTTAGGGACGGGGGGTGGTTCACCCCTCCACTTT.

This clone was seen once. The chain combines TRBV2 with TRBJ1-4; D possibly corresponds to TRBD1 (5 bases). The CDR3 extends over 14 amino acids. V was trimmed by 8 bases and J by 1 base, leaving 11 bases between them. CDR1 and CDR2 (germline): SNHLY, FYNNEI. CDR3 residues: CASVDTGTNEKLFF. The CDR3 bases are TGTGCCAGCGTGGACACAGGAACTAATGAAAAACTGTTTTTT.

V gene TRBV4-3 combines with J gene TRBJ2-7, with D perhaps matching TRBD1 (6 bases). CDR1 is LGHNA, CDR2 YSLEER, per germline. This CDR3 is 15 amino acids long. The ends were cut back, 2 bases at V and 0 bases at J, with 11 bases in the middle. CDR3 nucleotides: TGCGCCAGCAGCCAAAGACAGGCTAGCTCCTACGAGCAGTACTTC. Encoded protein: CASSQRQASSYEQYF.

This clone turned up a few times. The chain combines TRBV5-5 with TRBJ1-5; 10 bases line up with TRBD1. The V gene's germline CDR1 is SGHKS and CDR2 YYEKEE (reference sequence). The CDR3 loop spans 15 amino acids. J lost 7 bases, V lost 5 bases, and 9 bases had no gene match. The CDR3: CASRPGTGVEQPQHF. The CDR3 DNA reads TGTGCCAGCAGACCCGGGACAGGGGTCGAGCAGCCCCAGCATTTT. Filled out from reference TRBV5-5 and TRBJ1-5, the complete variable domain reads DAGVTQSPTHLIKTRGQQVTLRCSPISGHKSVSWYQQVLGQGPQFIFQYYEKEERGRGNFPDRFSARQFPNYSSELNVNALLLGDSALYLCASRPGTGVEQPQHFGDGTRLSIL.

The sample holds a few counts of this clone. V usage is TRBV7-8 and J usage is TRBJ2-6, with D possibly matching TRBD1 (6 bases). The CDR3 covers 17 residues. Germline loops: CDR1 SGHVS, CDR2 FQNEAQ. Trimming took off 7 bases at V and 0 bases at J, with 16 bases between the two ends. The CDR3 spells CASTPTGSSSGANVLTF. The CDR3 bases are TGTGCCAGCACCCCGACAGGCTCGAGCTCTGGGGCCAACGTCCTGACTTTC.

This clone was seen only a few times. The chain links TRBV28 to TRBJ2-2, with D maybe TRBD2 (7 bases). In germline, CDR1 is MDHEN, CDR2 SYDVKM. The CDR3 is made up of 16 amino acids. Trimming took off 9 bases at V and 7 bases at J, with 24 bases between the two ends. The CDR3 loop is CARRGGNRGADGELFF. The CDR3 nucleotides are TGTGCCAGGAGGGGGGGGAATCGGGGGGCAGACGGGGAGCTGTTTTTT.

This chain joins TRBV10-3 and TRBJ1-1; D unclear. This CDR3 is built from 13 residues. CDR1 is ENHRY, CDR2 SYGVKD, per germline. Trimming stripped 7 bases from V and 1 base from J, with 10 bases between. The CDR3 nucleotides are TGTGCCATCACCCTCAACACGAACACTGAAGCTTTCTTT. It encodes CAITLNTNTEAFF.